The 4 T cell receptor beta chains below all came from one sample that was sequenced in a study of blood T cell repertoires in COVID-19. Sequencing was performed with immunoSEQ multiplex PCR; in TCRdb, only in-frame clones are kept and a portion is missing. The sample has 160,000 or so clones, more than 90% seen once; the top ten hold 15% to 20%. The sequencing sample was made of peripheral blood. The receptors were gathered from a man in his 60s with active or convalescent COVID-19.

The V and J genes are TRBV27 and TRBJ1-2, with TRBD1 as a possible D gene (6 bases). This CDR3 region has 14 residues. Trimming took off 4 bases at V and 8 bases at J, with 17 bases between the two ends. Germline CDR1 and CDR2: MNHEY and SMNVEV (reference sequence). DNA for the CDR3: TGTGCCAGCAGTTCCCCTGACAGGTCGAGAGGCTACACCTTC. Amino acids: CASSSPDRSRGYTF.

Here the CDR3 reads CASSRDRFTGELFF. CDR3 nucleotide sequence: TGTGCCAGCAGCCGGGACAGATTCACCGGGGAGCTGTTTTTT. The chain recombines TRBV6-5 with TRBJ2-2, with 7 bases that match TRBD1. The CDR3 has 14 residues. V was clipped by 6 bases and J by 4 bases; unmatched bases: 5. The germline CDR1 and CDR2 sequences are MNHEY and SVGAGI.

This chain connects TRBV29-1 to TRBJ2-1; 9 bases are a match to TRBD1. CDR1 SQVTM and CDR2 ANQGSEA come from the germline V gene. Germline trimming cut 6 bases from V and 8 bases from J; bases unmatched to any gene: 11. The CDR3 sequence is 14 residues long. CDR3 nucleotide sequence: TGCAGCGTCCCTGTACCGGGACAGGGTTATGAGCAGTTCTTC. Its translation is CSVPVPGQGYEQFF.

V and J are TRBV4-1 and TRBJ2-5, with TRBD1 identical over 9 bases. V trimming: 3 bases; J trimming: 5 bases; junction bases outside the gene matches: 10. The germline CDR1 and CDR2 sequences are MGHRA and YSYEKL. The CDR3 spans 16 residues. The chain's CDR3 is CASSQGGTGSRETQYF. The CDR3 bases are TGCGCCAGCAGCCAGGGTGGGACAGGGAGCAGGGAGACCCAGTACTTC.